This T cell receptor beta chain was captured in a study of T cell responses to AZD1222 COVID-19 vaccine (dated by TCRdb to the early 2020s). Regarding the study in general: A total of 233 trial participants underwent TCR sequencing, of whom about 210 had received two doses of AZD1222 and about 25 had received two doses of the MenACWY control vaccine. Trial participants were enrolled into age subgroups of 18-55, 56-69 and 70-plus years, which contained roughly 140, 27 and 60 TCR-sequenced participants, respectively. Here is what the overall study found, with its caveats: After two AZD1222 doses, both the breadth and the depth of spike-specific TCRs were significantly higher than at day 0 and than in MenACWY recipients. Reportedly, almost half of the unique spike-specific TCRs recognized epitopes lying outside the regions that are mutated in the B.1.351 and B.1.1.7 variants. Conclusions about previously exposed vaccinees were limited because only six AZD1222 recipients were SARS-CoV-2 seropositive at baseline. The 56-69-year group was small, and its depth increase did not reach significance, likely because of low power. CD4 TCRs associated with the vaccine covered the entire spike protein, and the dominant responses were in regions 160-218 and 743-854. No day 14 peak-response samples were available, so repertoires were characterized only after the peak T cell response. Participants were mostly white British, with more females than males. The authors suggested clonal diversity may have been underestimated.

Explained via the paper, the time point label denotes: about 28 days (+/-7) after the second vaccine dose. AZD1222 recipients whose second dose came at about 4 weeks and those whose second dose came at about 12 weeks were combined into one group, since spike-specific TCR depth and breadth did not differ between the two schedules. Vaccinee samples came from UK trials COV001 and COV002, including a single-blind randomized controlled phase 2/3 trial of AZD1222 (ChAdOx1 nCoV-19) in healthy adults. Trial participant PBMC samples were collected at day 0 and day 28 after the second dose for TCRbeta chain sequencing. V is shortened by 0 bases, J by 3 bases, and the region joining them spans 15 bases. From the cysteine up to the phenylalanine, the CDR3 has a length of 16 residues. This entry keeps only the CDR3 DNA: 48 bases, framed from base 1. CDR1 and CDR2 (LNHNV, YYDKDF) derive from the germline V gene (reference sequence).

The CDR3 regions of human TCRbeta chains were subjected to immunosequencing. Regarding the original processing steps: TCRs in the repertoires were matched against a reference library of SARS-CoV-2-specific TCRs that had been generated with the MIRA antigen-specificity platform. Breadth meant the fraction of unique TCRs that were SARS-CoV-2-associated, whereas depth meant the fraction of total T cells that were SARS-CoV-2-associated. Each spike-specific TCR was assigned to its reactive spike region and to a CD4 or CD8 class using the MIRA data. Log10-transformed breadth and depth values were compared by one-way ANOVA with Sidak's multiple comparisons tests. Imported from immuneACCESS, the table was reduced by TCRdb to in-frame sequences with V and J called. These copies leave out some clones; in studies compared against another copy, an unresolved V gene accounts for under half, and the cause of the remainder is not known. V and J calls and clone size come straight from that table; D and trimming were deduced from the DNA. The sample table lists about 81,000 clones, roughly 90% of them with a count of one. The ten largest make up about 8% of the sample.

About this clone: What antigen it recognizes has not been identified. No much larger clone is present one base from it, and per-base qualities are unavailable.

Sequences were derived from peripheral blood, sampled 28 days after the second AZD1222 dose. The chain links TRBV15 with TRBJ2-7, with the D gene not confidently named. This TCR derives from an adult who received the AZD1222 COVID-19 vaccine. The CDR3 reads as follows: CATSREVSGPGYEQYF. The sequenced DNA is TGTGCCACCAGCAGAGAGGTTTCTGGCCCTGGCTACGAGCAGTACTTC.